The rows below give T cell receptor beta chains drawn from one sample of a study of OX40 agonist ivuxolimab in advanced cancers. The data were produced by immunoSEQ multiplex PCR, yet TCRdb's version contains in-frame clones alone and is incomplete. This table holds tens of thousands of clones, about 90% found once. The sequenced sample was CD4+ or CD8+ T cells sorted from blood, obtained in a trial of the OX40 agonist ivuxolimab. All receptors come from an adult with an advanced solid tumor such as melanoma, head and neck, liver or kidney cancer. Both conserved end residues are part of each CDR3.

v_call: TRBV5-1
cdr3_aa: CASSMGQGFHEQYF

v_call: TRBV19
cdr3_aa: CASRGGTGANVLTF

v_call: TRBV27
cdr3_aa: CASSQGGGSPLHF

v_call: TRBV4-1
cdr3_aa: CASSPGVGTGGALAFF

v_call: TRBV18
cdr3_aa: CASSNGDQPQHF

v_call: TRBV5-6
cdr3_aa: CASSLAYEQYF

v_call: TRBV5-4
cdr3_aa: CASSSDRDRGGNEQFF

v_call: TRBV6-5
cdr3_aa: CASSYYWGDTEAFF

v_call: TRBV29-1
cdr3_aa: CSVEDISTDTQYF

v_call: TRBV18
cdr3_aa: CASSPIGTSKNEQFF

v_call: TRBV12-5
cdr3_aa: CASGGLAGGLGEQYF

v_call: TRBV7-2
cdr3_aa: CASSLGGRLNTEAFF

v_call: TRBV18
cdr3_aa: CASSPGDRPTGELFF

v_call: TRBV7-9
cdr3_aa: CASSLQDGNTEAFF

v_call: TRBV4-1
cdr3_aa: CASSSSGLARDTQYF

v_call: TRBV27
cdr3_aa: CASSLLPPSTGERGEQFF

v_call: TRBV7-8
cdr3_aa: CASSSSTRSSGNTIYF

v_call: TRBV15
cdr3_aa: CATSRGLGAPLHF